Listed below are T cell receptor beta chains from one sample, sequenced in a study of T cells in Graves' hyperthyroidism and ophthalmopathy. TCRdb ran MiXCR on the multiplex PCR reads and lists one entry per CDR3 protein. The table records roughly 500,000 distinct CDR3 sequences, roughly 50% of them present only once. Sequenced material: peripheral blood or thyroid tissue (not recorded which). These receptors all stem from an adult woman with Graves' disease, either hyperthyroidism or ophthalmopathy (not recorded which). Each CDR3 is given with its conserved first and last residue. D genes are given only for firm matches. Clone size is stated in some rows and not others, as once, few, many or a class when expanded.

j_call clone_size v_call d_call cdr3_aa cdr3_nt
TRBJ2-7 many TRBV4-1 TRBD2 CASSPRTSGGSPYEQYF TGCGCCAGCAGCCCCCGGACTAGCGGGGGGTCTCCCTACGAGCAGTACTTC
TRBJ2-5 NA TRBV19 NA CASSIRGNQPQYF TGTGCCAGTAGTATCCGAGGGAATCAGCCCCAGTACTTC
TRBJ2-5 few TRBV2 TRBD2 CASRHGPLAGESETQYF TGTGCCAGCAGACATGGACCACTAGCGGGAGAGTCAGAGACCCAGTACTTC
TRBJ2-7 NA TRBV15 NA CATSRRMAPGYEQYF TGTGCCACCAGCAGACGTATGGCTCCTGGCTACGAGCAGTACTTC
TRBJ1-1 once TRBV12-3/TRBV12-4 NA CATQSGTEAFF TGTGCCACGCAGTCAGGCACTGAAGCTTTCTTT
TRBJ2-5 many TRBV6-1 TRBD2 CASSGWEGLETQYF TGTGCCAGCAGTGGGTGGGAGGGCCTAGAGACCCAGTACTTC
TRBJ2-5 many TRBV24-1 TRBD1 CATSDPDRSRETQYF TGTGCCACCAGTGATCCGGACAGGTCGCGAGAGACCCAGTACTTC
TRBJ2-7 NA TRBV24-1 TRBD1 CATSMTGGRGEQCF TGTGCCACCAGTATGACAGGGGGGCGAGGCGAGCAGTGCTTC
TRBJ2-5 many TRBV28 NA CASISGPTQYF TGTGCCAGCATTTCCGGGCCGACCCAGTACTTC
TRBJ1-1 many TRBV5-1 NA CASTAYETTEAFF TGCGCCAGCACCGCATACGAGACCACTGAAGCTTTCTTT
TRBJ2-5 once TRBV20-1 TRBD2 CSAFGTSGETQYF TGCAGTGCTTTCGGGACTAGCGGAGAGACCCAGTACTTC
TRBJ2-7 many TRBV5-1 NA CASSNRDRTYEQYF TGCGCCAGCAGCAACCGGGACCGCACCTACGAGCAGTACTTC
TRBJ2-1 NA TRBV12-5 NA CASGSRDSYNEQFF TGTGCTAGTGGTTCAAGGGACTCCTACAATGAGCAGTTCTTC